The 26 T cell receptor beta chains below all came from one sample that was sequenced in a study of blood T cell repertoires in COVID-19. The table came from immunoSEQ multiplex PCR; TCRdb's copy has only in-frame clones and leaves some out. Of 85,000 to 100,000 clones listed, 86% are singletons. The sequencing input was peripheral blood. Receptor source: a man aged 55 to 69 with acute or convalescent COVID-19.

This chain links TRBV6-1 with TRBJ1-1, with no clear D. Germline V CDR1 and CDR2: MNHNS, SASEGT. This CDR3 comprises 16 residues. V was clipped by 4 bases and J by 4 bases, with 19 bases between them. CDR3: CASSVEHRGGATEAFF. The CDR3 DNA reads as TGTGCCAGCAGTGTCGAGCATCGGGGTGGAGCCACTGAAGCTTTCTTT.

This chain connects TRBV6-1 to TRBJ2-7, with 12 bases aligning to TRBD1. V dropped 4 bases and J dropped 2; count of bases not matched to a gene: 6. Germline CDR1 and CDR2: MNHNS and SASEGT. This CDR3 spans 16 amino acids. CDR3 loop: CASSASGTGGPYEQYF. In nucleotides, the CDR3 is TGTGCCAGCAGTGCTTCAGGGACAGGGGGCCCCTACGAGCAGTACTTC.

The chain is built from TRBV19 and TRBJ1-3; D might be TRBD1 (5 bases). This CDR3 is built from 15 residues. Germline CDR1 reads LNHDA; CDR2 reads SQIVND (reference sequence). The germline V and J ends were trimmed by 1 base and 0 bases, with 7 bases remaining between them. The CDR3 nucleotides read TGTGCCAGTAGTATAGTGACAGCCTCTGGAAACACCATATATTTT. This translates into CASSIVTASGNTIYF.

The J gene is TRBJ2-7, the V gene TRBV19; 9 bases match TRBD1. With V trimmed by 6 bases and J by 3 bases, 9 bases remained unmatched. The germline V gene encodes CDR1 LNHDA and CDR2 SQIVND (reference sequence). The CDR3 runs 15 residues. For the CDR3, the DNA is TGTGCCAGTAGCCCAACAGGGGGCGCGATCTACGAGCAGTACTTC. This gives the protein CASSPTGGAIYEQYF.

V is TRBV5-6 and J is TRBJ1-4, with unresolved D. From germline, CDR1 is SGHDT and CDR2 YYEEEE. This CDR3 is 14 amino acids long. The V end was cut by 0 bases, the J end by 4 bases, with 7 bases between. The chain's CDR3 is CASSLGALNEKLFF. The DNA of the CDR3 is TGTGCCAGCAGCTTGGGGGCCCTTAATGAAAAACTGTTTTTT.

The chain uses TRBV5-1 and TRBJ1-4; D gene ambiguous. The CDR3 sequence is 13 residues long. Trimming pared 0 bases from V and 8 bases from J, leaving 8 bases between. In germline, CDR1 is SGHRS, CDR2 YFSETQ. Written as DNA, the CDR3 is TGCGCCAGCAGCTTGGGAGGGTACGAAAAACTGTTTTTT. This translates into CASSLGGYEKLFF.

The rearrangement links TRBV19 to TRBJ2-7, with 7 bases lining up with TRBD1. This CDR3 contains 13 residues. The germline gives CDR1 LNHDA, CDR2 SQIVND (reference sequence). Trimming removed 4 bases from V and 3 bases from J; junction bases left unmatched: 3. CDR3: CASSKTGNYEQYF. CDR3 DNA sequence: TGTGCCAGTAGTAAGACAGGGAACTACGAGCAGTACTTC.

This chain connects TRBV13 to TRBJ2-6; 10 bases agree with TRBD1. Germline V gene lookup returns CDR1 PRHDT and CDR2 FYEKMQ (reference sequence). V lost 5 bases and J lost 0; bases outside the gene matches: 4. This CDR3 is built from 17 residues. CDR3 nucleotide sequence: TGTGCCAGCAGCACGCGGACAGGGGGCTCTGGGGCCAACGTCCTGACTTTC. Translated: CASSTRTGGSGANVLTF.

The chain employs TRBV9 and TRBJ2-3; 8 nucleotides match TRBD2. Germline V gene data show CDR1 as SGDLS and CDR2 as YYNGEE. This CDR3 is 14 amino acids long. V was clipped by 3 bases and J by 2 bases; unmatched bases: 2. The CDR3 loop is CASSGGGTTDTQYF. CDR3 coding DNA: TGTGCCAGCAGCGGCGGGGGGACCACAGATACGCAGTATTTT.

V is TRBV27 and J is TRBJ2-2; weak D call: TRBD2 (6 bases). V lost 6 bases and J 0 bases, leaving 11 bases between the germline ends. This CDR3 region has 15 residues. In germline, CDR1 is MNHEY, CDR2 SMNVEV (reference sequence). CDR3 in amino acids: CASSRGRSNTGELFF. The CDR3 coding sequence is TGTGCCAGCAGCCGGGGGAGGTCGAACACCGGGGAGCTGTTTTTT.

This chain uses TRBV5-1 with TRBJ1-2; D unclear. Germline V gives CDR1 SGHRS, CDR2 YFSETQ. The CDR3 is 14 residues long. V was trimmed by 1 base and J by 9 bases, leaving 16 bases between them. The CDR3 DNA follows: TGCGCCAGCAGCTTGAATTGGTCCGGGGATAGCTACACCTTC. Amino acid sequence: CASSLNWSGDSYTF.

The rearrangement links TRBV19 to TRBJ1-1, with D perhaps matching TRBD1 (5 bases). The ends were cut back, 1 base at V and 6 bases at J, with 9 bases in the middle. Germline V lookup: CDR1 LNHDA, CDR2 SQIVND (reference sequence). The CDR3 runs 13 residues. The CDR3 DNA reads as TGTGCCAGTAGTATAGTTGCGGGGGCTGAAGCTTTCTTT. As protein: CASSIVAGAEAFF.

The V call is TRBV20-1, the J call TRBJ1-1; no definite D call. Germline values: CDR1 DFQATT, CDR2 SNEGSKA (reference sequence). The CDR3 runs 11 residues. Trimming took 5 bases from V and 4 from J, leaving 8 bases between them. CDR3 sequence reads: CSALGGTEAFF. Here the CDR3 DNA reads TGCAGTGCTTTGGGAGGCACTGAAGCTTTCTTT.

The J gene is TRBJ1-6, the V gene TRBV6-1, with TRBD1 matching 7 bases. The germline CDR1 and CDR2 sequences are MNHNS and SASEGT. The CDR3 extends over 15 amino acids. V shed 0 bases, J shed 7 bases, and the junction held 3 bases outside the gene matches. Here the CDR3 DNA reads TGTGCCAGCAGTGAAGCGGGACAGACCAATTCACCCCTCCACTTT. Its protein is CASSEAGQTNSPLHF.

The chain recombines TRBV11-3 with TRBJ2-5; 14 positions agree with TRBD2. Germline V gene sequence: CDR1 SGHNT, CDR2 YENEEA. V was clipped by 5 bases and J by 5 bases; unmatched bases: 7. The CDR3 is 16 residues long. CDR3 nucleotide sequence: TGTGCCAGCAGCCCAGGGACTAGCGGGAGATTGGAGACCCAGTACTTC. Translating it yields CASSPGTSGRLETQYF. The full variable domain, its missing parts supplied by reference TRBV11-3 and TRBJ2-5, is EAGVVQSPRYKIIEKKQPVAFWCNPISGHNTLYWYLQNLGQGPELLIRYENEEAVDDSQLPKDRFSAERLKGVDSTLKIQPAELGDSAVYLCASSPGTSGRLETQYFGPGTRLLVL.

The chain is built from TRBV5-1 and TRBJ1-1, with 9 bases lining up with TRBD1. CDR1 is SGHRS and CDR2 is YFSETQ in the germline V gene. The CDR3 has 16 residues. J gave up 0 bases and V 4 bases, and 7 bases lay outside the gene matches. The CDR3 region is CASSPQGARLNTEAFF. In DNA, the CDR3 is TGCGCCAGCAGCCCACAGGGGGCGCGTTTGAACACTGAAGCTTTCTTT. Full variable domain (remainder filled in from reference TRBV5-1 and TRBJ1-1): KAGVTQTPRYLIKTRGQQVTLSCSPISGHRSVSWYQQTPGQGLQFLFEYFSETQRNKGNFPGRFSGRQFSNSRSEMNVSTLELGDSALYLCASSPQGARLNTEAFFGQGTRLTVV.

This chain links TRBV5-1 with TRBJ1-2, with D unresolved. The germline CDR1 and CDR2 sequences are SGHRS and YFSETQ. Between the trimmed V and J ends, which lost 4 bases and 0 bases, there was a span of 10 bases. This CDR3 contains 14 residues. The CDR3 nucleotides read TGCGCCAGCAGCCCGACAAGACCTAACTATGGCTACACCTTC. Its translation is CASSPTRPNYGYTF.

The chain is built from TRBV7-2 and TRBJ2-7; weak D call: TRBD2 (6 bases). The germline gives CDR1 SGHTA, CDR2 FQGNSA. V was shortened by 4 bases and J by 7 bases, with 20 bases between the two germline ends. The CDR3 length is 15 residues. CDR3 coding DNA: TGTGCCAGCAGCTCCGGGGACTTCGGGGTAGGTGAGCAGTACTTC. This encodes CASSSGDFGVGEQYF.

The chain employs TRBV5-4 and TRBJ2-7; the D is unclear. This CDR3 is built from 14 residues. Trimming removed 4 bases at V and 2 bases at J, with 13 bases between. Per germline, CDR1 SGHNT and CDR2 YYREEE (reference sequence). The CDR3 DNA follows: TGTGCCAGCAGCCCGGTCCCGGAGCCCTACGAGCAGTACTTC. Translation: CASSPVPEPYEQYF.

The chain joins TRBV2 to TRBJ1-4; TRBD1 aligns across 9 bases. Germline V gene data show CDR1 as SNHLY and CDR2 as FYNNEI. This CDR3 has 15 residues. Unmatched junction bases numbered 6, after V lost 3 bases and J lost 7 bases. In nucleotides, the CDR3 is TGTGCCAGCAGTGACAACAGGGGGCTCCGTGAAAAACTGTTTTTT. It specifies CASSDNRGLREKLFF.

The chain joins TRBV7-8 to TRBJ1-2, with TRBD1 matching over 7 bases. The V gene end was trimmed by 5 bases and the J gene end by 10 bases; junction bases not matched to a gene: 16. Germline CDR1 reads SGHVS; CDR2 reads FQNEAQ. CDR3 length equals 15 residues. The CDR3 loop reads CASSPRTGTPSAYTF. CDR3 nucleotide sequence: TGTGCCAGCAGCCCGAGGACAGGAACCCCGTCCGCCTACACCTTC.

V and J are TRBV6-2 or TRBV6-3 and TRBJ1-2; the D gene is possibly TRBD1 (5 bases). V gave up 2 bases and J gave up 6 bases, with 10 bases separating them. The CDR3 runs 13 residues. Germline CDR1 and CDR2: MNHEY and SVGEGT. The CDR3: CASSYGAGNGYTF. Here the CDR3 DNA reads TGTGCCAGCAGTTACGGGGCAGGGAATGGCTACACCTTC.

The chain has TRBV6-5 and TRBJ2-7; 7 nucleotides match TRBD1. This CDR3 region has 15 residues. V lost 2 bases, J lost 11 bases, and 15 bases stayed unmatched. Germline lookup yields CDR1 MNHEY and CDR2 SVGAGI. CDR3 DNA sequence: TGTGCCAGCAGTTACAGGGGGCCTGAGTTCCTACGTGAGTACTTC. This gives the protein CASSYRGPEFLREYF.

The gene calls are TRBV27 and TRBJ2-3; D is unclear. This CDR3 contains 14 residues. Germline CDR1 MNHEY, CDR2 SMNVEV (reference sequence). With 3 bases removed from V and 0 bases from J, the gap between germline ends came to 7 bases. In DNA, the CDR3 is TGTGCCAGCAGTTTCGGAGATAGCACAGATACGCAGTATTTT. This encodes CASSFGDSTDTQYF.

The chain joins TRBV19 to TRBJ1-1; 10 nucleotides align to TRBD1. CDR1 and CDR2 from the germline V gene are LNHDA and SQIVND (reference sequence). V lost 7 bases, J lost 2 bases, and 13 bases stayed unmatched. The CDR3 has 17 residues. Here the CDR3 reads CASTFSGTGAPNTEAFF. For the CDR3, the DNA is TGTGCCAGTACCTTCTCCGGGACAGGGGCACCTAACACTGAAGCTTTCTTT.

This clone was found once. The chain couples TRBV6-5 to TRBJ2-7; D is unclear. This CDR3 region has 11 residues. V lost 6 bases and J 3 bases, leaving 6 bases between the germline ends. Germline V gene data show CDR1 as MNHEY and CDR2 as SVGAGI. The CDR3 nucleotides read TGTGCCAGCAGATCCGTCTACGAGCAGTACTTC. The encoded protein is CASRSVYEQYF.